The 32 T cell receptor beta chains below come from one sample, sequenced in a study of shared clonotypes between healthy human individuals. Sequenced by immunoSEQ multiplex PCR; TCRdb stores in-frame clones only, minus some. Of 1,500,000 or so clones in the sample, around 97% were seen once. The specimen was naive CD4+ T cells sorted from blood. Subset of the sample: CD45RA+ positively selected. These receptors originate from a man aged 25 to 45 in good health.

The rearrangement uses TRBV7-8 and TRBJ1-5, with D possibly being TRBD1 (6 bases). This CDR3 comprises 16 residues. From germline, CDR1 is SGHVS and CDR2 FQNEAQ. V shed 0 bases and J shed 3 bases, with 12 bases lying between them. DNA for the CDR3: TGTGCCAGCAGCTTAGCTCGGACAGCTCACAATCAGCCCCAGCATTTT. Translation gives CASSLARTAHNQPQHF.

CDR3 sequence (DNA): TGCAGCGTGGGGACAGGAGGAACCGGGCCCCAGCATTTT. Translating it yields CSVGTGGTGPQHF. The chain employs TRBV29-1 and TRBJ1-5; TRBD1 matches 8 bases. Trimming cost V 6 bases and J 9 bases; bases outside gene matches: 10. This CDR3 has 13 residues. Looked up from germline, CDR1 is SQVTM and CDR2 is ANQGSEA.

The CDR3 DNA reads TGTGCCAGCAGCAAAGGCGGGAGGGCCCTGTCCTACAATGAGCAGTTCTTC. Protein: CASSKGGRALSYNEQFF. The chain carries TRBV21-1 and TRBJ2-1; the table's D call, TRBD2, has no DNA check behind it. TRBV21-1 is marked as a pseudogene. The CDR3 runs 17 residues.

The rearrangement links TRBV5-8 to TRBJ2-2; possible D gene TRBD2, 5 bases. The germline V gene has CDR1 SGHTS and CDR2 YDEGEE. The germline V and J ends were trimmed by 0 bases and 1 base, with 10 bases remaining between them. The CDR3 runs to 16 residues. The CDR3: CASSLGLARNTGELFF. As DNA, the CDR3 is TGTGCCAGCAGCTTGGGGCTAGCCAGGAACACCGGGGAGCTGTTTTTT.

The CDR3 reads CASSPGTSDLRAYEQYF. Written as DNA, the CDR3 is TGTGCCAGCAGTCCCGGGACTAGCGACCTAAGGGCCTACGAGCAGTACTTC. The chain joins TRBV5-4 to TRBJ2-7, with 10 bases that match TRBD2. The CDR3 loop spans 17 amino acids. The germline CDR1 and CDR2 sequences are SGHNT and YYREEE (reference sequence). V shed 5 bases, J shed 2 bases, and the junction held 13 bases outside the gene matches.

In nucleotides, the CDR3 is TGTGCCAGCAGCCGGATAGCGGGAACGAACACCGGGGAGCTGTTTTTT. As protein: CASSRIAGTNTGELFF. V usage is TRBV7-3 and J usage is TRBJ2-2, with 8 nucleotides matching TRBD2. Germline trimming cut 5 bases from V and 0 bases from J; bases unmatched to any gene: 5. CDR1 and CDR2 (germline): SGHTA, FQGTGA. The CDR3 extends over 16 amino acids.

This chain joins TRBV14 and TRBJ1-1; perhaps TRBD1 as D (6 bases). Germline V gene lookup returns CDR1 SGHDN and CDR2 FVKESK. CDR3 length: 16 amino acids. V was trimmed by 1 base and J by 0 bases, leaving 12 bases between them. CDR3 residues: CASSQGLGAMNTEAFF. The CDR3 nucleotides are TGTGCCAGCAGCCAAGGGCTGGGGGCCATGAACACTGAAGCTTTCTTT.

In its sample, this clone was seen a few times. V is TRBV28 and J is TRBJ1-5, with D unresolved. This CDR3 region has 14 residues. Germline V CDR1 and CDR2: MDHEN, SYDVKM. V lost 2 bases, J lost 2 bases, and 7 bases lay in between. Here the CDR3 DNA reads TGTGCCAGCAGTTTAATCGAGGGCAATCAGCCCCAGCATTTT. It encodes CASSLIEGNQPQHF.

The chain employs TRBV6-1 and TRBJ1-4, with no clear D. V was shortened by 0 bases and J by 7 bases, with 18 bases between the two germline ends. Per germline, CDR1 MNHNS and CDR2 SASEGT. The CDR3 is 17 amino acids. CDR3 amino acids: CASSEAEVRPGFEKLFF. CDR3 coding DNA: TGTGCCAGCAGTGAAGCTGAGGTCAGACCAGGATTTGAAAAACTGTTTTTT.

The V gene is TRBV13, the J gene TRBJ1-5; 7 bases are shared with TRBD1. CDR1 is PRHDT and CDR2 is FYEKMQ in the germline V gene (reference sequence). This CDR3 comprises 13 residues. J was trimmed by 7 bases and V by 1 base; bases with no gene match: 1. In DNA form, the CDR3 reads TGTGCCAGCAGCTTAGTCAGGGGGCAGCCCCAGCATTTT. It translates to CASSLVRGQPQHF.

The chain combines TRBV10-3 with TRBJ2-7; D not resolved. This CDR3 is built from 13 residues. Germline V gene data show CDR1 as ENHRY and CDR2 as SYGVKD. V was clipped by 6 bases and J by 3 bases, with 12 bases between them. This CDR3 is CAISTMNYYEQYF. The CDR3 DNA reads as TGTGCCATCAGCACAATGAACTACTACGAGCAGTACTTC.

The V and J genes are TRBV5-4 and TRBJ2-7; D might be TRBD2 (5 bases). The germline gives CDR1 SGHNT, CDR2 YYREEE (reference sequence). The CDR3 has 14 amino acids. Deletions cut 5 bases from V and 3 bases from J, with 15 bases between. The CDR3 reads CASRPWERSYEQYF. CDR3 coding DNA: TGTGCCAGCAGACCCTGGGAGCGGAGCTACGAGCAGTACTTC.

Concerning this clone: Its ends do not fully match the called genes, so a read error is possible. The chain joins TRBV7-2 to TRBJ2-7, with a tentative D call TRBD1 (6 bases). Germline CDR1 is SGHTA and CDR2 is FQGNSA. The CDR3 has 11 residues. CDR3 region: CASSLIRDIVF. The CDR3 nucleotides read TGTGCCAGCAGCCTTATTAGGGACATCGTTTTC. The variable domain in full, with the rest retrieved from reference TRBV7-2 and TRBJ2-7, is GAGVSQSPSNKVTEKGKDVELRCDPISGHTALYWYRQSLGQGLEFLIYFQGNSAPDKSGLPSDRFSAERTGGSVSTLTIQRTQQEDSAVYLCASSLIRDIVFGPGTRLTVT.

This sequence joins TRBV7-2 and TRBJ2-6, with D unclear. CDR1 SGHTA and CDR2 FQGNSA come from the germline V gene. V lost 5 bases and J 0 bases, leaving 11 bases between the germline ends. The CDR3 runs 16 residues. This CDR3 reads CASSPLRPSGANVLTF. For the CDR3, the DNA is TGTGCCAGCAGCCCACTTCGCCCCTCTGGGGCCAACGTCCTGACTTTC. The variable domain in full, completed from reference TRBV7-2 and TRBJ2-6, reads GAGVSQSPSNKVTEKGKDVELRCDPISGHTALYWYRQSLGQGLEFLIYFQGNSAPDKSGLPSDRFSAERTGGSVSTLTIQRTQQEDSAVYLCASSPLRPSGANVLTFGAGSRLTVL.

The J gene is TRBJ2-2, the V gene TRBV6-6; D is unresolved. V was pared by 6 bases and J by 5 bases, with 10 bases between. The CDR3 has 13 residues. Germline-derived CDR1 and CDR2 are MNHNY and SVGAGI (reference sequence). CDR3 region: CASSPRETGELFF. The CDR3 DNA reads TGTGCCAGCAGCCCCAGAGAGACCGGGGAGCTGTTTTTT.

This clone has a single count. The chain combines TRBV19 with TRBJ2-3; D call uncertain. The germline CDR1 and CDR2 sequences are LNHDA and SQIVND (reference sequence). The CDR3 loop spans 17 amino acids. V was trimmed by 5 bases and J by 0 bases, leaving 18 bases between them. CDR3 amino acids: CASSLMGTAASTDTQYF. The DNA of the CDR3 is TGTGCCAGTAGTCTAATGGGAACAGCAGCTAGCACAGATACGCAGTATTTT.

This clone came up once. The chain has TRBV18 and TRBJ2-7; D is unclear. This CDR3 has 12 residues. Trimming took 3 bases from V and 6 from J, leaving 9 bases between them. Germline values: CDR1 KGHSH, CDR2 LQKENI. The DNA of the CDR3 is TGTGCCAGCTCACCCTTGGGTACCGAGCAGTACTTC. Its protein is CASSPLGTEQYF.

The chain uses TRBV5-1 and TRBJ2-7; no reliable D call. The CDR3 has 14 amino acids. Germline V gene sequence: CDR1 SGHRS, CDR2 YFSETQ. Trimming left V 0 bases short and J 2 bases short, with 9 bases between. In nucleotides, the CDR3 is TGCGCCAGCAGCTTGGGGACCCCTACCTACGAGCAGTACTTC. It yields the protein CASSLGTPTYEQYF. Full variable domain (missing parts from reference TRBV5-1 and TRBJ2-7): KAGVTQTPRYLIKTRGQQVTLSCSPISGHRSVSWYQQTPGQGLQFLFEYFSETQRNKGNFPGRFSGRQFSNSRSEMNVSTLELGDSALYLCASSLGTPTYEQYFGPGTRLTVT.

This chain uses TRBV6-1 with TRBJ1-1; possibly TRBD1 for D (6 bases). Trimming left V 1 base short and J 4 bases short, with 19 bases between. The CDR3 is made up of 17 amino acids. Germline values: CDR1 MNHNS, CDR2 SASEGT. CDR3 sequence reads: CASSEDLRGGRGTEAFF. CDR3 DNA sequence: TGTGCCAGCAGTGAAGATTTGAGGGGGGGACGGGGCACTGAAGCTTTCTTT.

Details on this clone: The identical CDR3 is also encoded by other nucleotide sequences in the sample. The chain links TRBV5-1 to TRBJ1-1, with TRBD1 as a possible D gene (6 bases). The CDR3 runs 14 residues. V dropped 3 bases and J dropped 0 bases, with 9 bases sitting between them. The germline CDR1 and CDR2 sequences are SGHRS and YFSETQ. The CDR3 region has the DNA TGCGCCAGCAGCTCAGGGACATTGAACACTGAAGCTTTCTTT. Translated, it gives CASSSGTLNTEAFF.

V gene TRBV7-2 combines with J gene TRBJ1-2; unclear D gene. Germline V lookup: CDR1 SGHTA, CDR2 FQGNSA. This CDR3 has 12 amino acids. V lost 6 bases to trimming and J lost 6 bases, with 11 bases between them. CDR3 nucleotide sequence: TGTGCCAGCAGACGCGGAGCTGATGGCTACACCTTC. This codes for CASRRGADGYTF.

With respect to this clone: The same CDR3 is also encoded by other DNA sequences in this sample. The V gene is TRBV2, the J gene TRBJ1-5, with D perhaps matching TRBD1 (5 bases). The ends were cut back, 4 bases at V and 0 bases at J, with 10 bases in the middle. Germline CDR1 and CDR2: SNHLY and FYNNEI. There are 15 residues in the CDR3. CDR3 in amino acids: CASSGDSYSNQPQHF. The CDR3 coding sequence is TGTGCCAGCAGTGGAGACAGTTATAGCAATCAGCCCCAGCATTTT. The full variable domain, completed using reference TRBV2 and TRBJ1-5, is EPEVTQTPSHQVTQMGQEVILRCVPISNHLYFYWYRQILGQKVEFLVSFYNNEISEKSEIFDDQFSVERPDGSNFTLKIRSTKLEDSAMYFCASSGDSYSNQPQHFGDGTRLSIL.

The gene calls are TRBV28 and TRBJ1-4; TRBD1 matches at 8 bases. The CDR3 loop spans 15 amino acids. CDR1 and CDR2 (germline): MDHEN, SYDVKM. V was clipped by 3 bases and J by 7 bases; unmatched bases: 7. CDR3 sequence: CASSFPDRGGEKLFF. Here the CDR3 DNA reads TGTGCCAGCAGTTTCCCCGACAGGGGAGGTGAAAAACTGTTTTTT.

V and J are TRBV2 and TRBJ2-4; 9 positions match TRBD1. CDR3 length: 12 residues. V lost 8 bases to trimming and J lost 9 bases; unmatched junction nucleotides: 5. CDR1 is SNHLY, CDR2 FYNNEI, per germline. CDR3 amino acids: CASRQGVGIQYF. CDR3 sequence (DNA): TGTGCCAGCCGACAGGGGGTGGGCATTCAGTACTTC. The full variable domain, completed using reference TRBV2 and TRBJ2-4, is EPEVTQTPSHQVTQMGQEVILRCVPISNHLYFYWYRQILGQKVEFLVSFYNNEISEKSEIFDDQFSVERPDGSNFTLKIRSTKLEDSAMYFCASRQGVGIQYFGAGTRLSVL.

The rearrangement links TRBV28 to TRBJ1-5; D uncertain. Per the germline V gene, CDR1 is MDHEN and CDR2 is SYDVKM. This CDR3 contains 16 residues. V was cut by 3 bases and J by 2 bases, with 14 bases left in between. The CDR3 DNA is TGTGCCAGCAGTTTGGTGTTTGGGCAGGGCAATCAGCCCCAGCATTTT. Translating it yields CASSLVFGQGNQPQHF.

This chain joins TRBV5-6 and TRBJ2-1; the D is unclear. Between the trimmed V and J ends, which lost 0 bases and 5 bases, there was a span of 6 bases. CDR3 length equals 13 residues. CDR1 is SGHDT, CDR2 YYEEEE, per germline. The CDR3 sequence: CASSLGSNNEQFF. Here the CDR3 DNA reads TGTGCCAGCAGCTTGGGTTCCAACAATGAGCAGTTCTTC.

The gene calls are TRBV6-1 and TRBJ1-2; D is uncertain. Per germline, CDR1 MNHNS and CDR2 SASEGT. The CDR3 sequence is 13 residues long. Trimming pared 2 bases from V and 3 bases from J, leaving 7 bases between. The CDR3 protein is CASSEIQDYGYTF. The CDR3 DNA reads as TGTGCCAGCAGTGAAATCCAGGACTATGGCTACACCTTC.

V usage is TRBV15 and J usage is TRBJ2-2; no clear D gene. Trimming stripped 4 bases from V and 7 bases from J, with 4 bases between. The germline gives CDR1 LNHNV, CDR2 YYDKDF (reference sequence). The CDR3 is 11 residues long. CDR3 nucleotides: TGTGCCACCAGCAAAGGCGGGGAGCTGTTTTTT. It yields the protein CATSKGGELFF. The full variable domain, completed using reference TRBV15 and TRBJ2-2, is DAMVIQNPRYQVTQFGKPVTLSCSQTLNHNVMYWYQQKSSQAPKLLFHYYDKDFNNEADTPDNFQSRRPNTSFCFLDIRSPGLGDTAMYLCATSKGGELFFGEGSRLTVL.

On this clone itself: The same CDR3 can be traced to other DNA sequences in this sample. V and J are TRBV5-1 and TRBJ2-7; tentatively, D is TRBD1 or TRBD2 (5 bases each). V was cut by 0 bases and J by 2 bases, with 9 bases left in between. The CDR3 totals 14 residues. Per the germline V gene, CDR1 is SGHRS and CDR2 is YFSETQ. Here the CDR3 DNA reads TGCGCCAGCAGCTTGGAGGGGACCGCCTACGAGCAGTACTTC. This sequence encodes CASSLEGTAYEQYF.

The V call is TRBV7-2, the J call TRBJ2-3; 10 bases line up with TRBD1. The CDR3 is 14 residues long. CDR1 SGHTA and CDR2 FQGNSA come from the germline V gene. V gave up 5 bases and J gave up 4 bases; unmatched junction bases: 3. CDR3 coding DNA: TGTGCCAGCAGCAGACAGGGGGCGTCAGATACGCAGTATTTT. It specifies CASSRQGASDTQYF.

The chain carries TRBV20-1 and TRBJ2-5; D not certain. Per the germline V gene, CDR1 is DFQATT and CDR2 is SNEGSKA (reference sequence). This CDR3 has 11 residues. With 6 bases removed from V and 5 bases from J, the gap between germline ends came to 10 bases. CDR3 sequence: CSAQTSETQYF. The CDR3 DNA reads TGCAGTGCCCAGACAAGTGAGACCCAGTACTTC.

The rearrangement uses TRBV18 and TRBJ2-5; 8 bases are a match to TRBD1. CDR1 and CDR2 from the germline V gene are KGHSH and LQKENI. With V trimmed by 6 bases and J by 1 base, 10 bases remained unmatched. The CDR3 is 16 residues long. The CDR3 DNA reads as TGTGCCAGCTCCAGGACAGGGCAAGGGATCCAAGAGACCCAGTACTTC. Protein: CASSRTGQGIQETQYF.